This TCR beta chain appears in the sequencing data of a study of tumor-infiltrating lymphocytes in oesophageal squamous cell carcinoma (TCRdb year 2016). The library came from PCR. Sequencer: Illumina HiSeq 2000. TCRdb reanalyzed the raw reads on its own, using fastp at Q25 for trimming and MiXCR for clone calling, and kept in-frame beta chains. Rows with one shared CDR3 protein collapse into an entry with the most common genes and DNA. In all, the sample holds around 22,000 distinct CDR3 sequences, and approximately 37% of those were seen once. Approximately 19% of the sample rests with the top ten. This clonotype turned up a few times. This receptor's antigen is unknown. This clone may be a read error of a much larger clone one base away. For CDR1 and CDR2, the germline V gene lists ENHRY and SYGVKD. Inclusive of the bounding cysteine and phenylalanine, the CDR3 is 16 residues long. Only the CDR3 DNA stays, 48 bases, in frame from base 1.

The rearranged chain carries TRBV10-3 and TRBJ2-1; 13 nucleotides in the junction match TRBD2. The DNA end favors TRBJ2-7, so the J call may be wrong. The clonotype comes from a female donor with esophageal squamous cell carcinoma. The sample consisted of esophageal tumor tissue. The bases are TGTGCCACCAGGGGACTAGCGGGGAGCTCCTACAATGAGCAGTACTTC. Its product reads: CATRGLAGSSYNEQYF.